A selection of T cell receptor beta chains follows, all from one sample in a study of T-cell reconstitution after alpha-beta-depleted transplantation in children. TCRdb re-called the PCR reads with MiXCR, one entry per CDR3 protein. The data contain 250,000 to 400,000 distinct CDR3 sequences, 20% to 30% of them seen just once; the ten biggest clones take up 9.5% to 13%. The sequenced sample was PBMCs, mostly from graft donor cells, obtained 180 days after TCRalphabeta/CD19-depleted stem cell transplant. These receptors all come from a male patient aged 10 to 17 who had a stem cell transplant for acute lymphoblastic leukemia, so the T cells may come from the graft donor. CDR3s leave out the opening cysteine and the closing phenylalanine or tryptophan. Each record gives: J gene, V gene, D gene, CDR3 protein. D genes are given only for firm matches.

j_gene: TRBJ2-7; v_gene: TRBV5-1; d_gene: TRBD2; CDR3aa: ASSFAGGPYEQY
j_gene: TRBJ1-1; v_gene: TRBV7-9; d_gene: -; CDR3aa: ASSLRGSETEAF
j_gene: TRBJ1-6; v_gene: TRBV20-1; d_gene: TRBD1; CDR3aa: SAREPPTGVNSPLH
j_gene: TRBJ2-6; v_gene: TRBV5-6; d_gene: -; CDR3aa: ASSFVANVLT
j_gene: TRBJ2-1; v_gene: TRBV5-1; d_gene: -; CDR3aa: ASSFRQPTPYNEQF
j_gene: TRBJ1-1; v_gene: TRBV7-3; d_gene: -; CDR3aa: ASSLNGANTEAF
j_gene: TRBJ2-1; v_gene: TRBV12-5; d_gene: -; CDR3aa: ASGASGEQF
j_gene: TRBJ2-7; v_gene: TRBV5-5; d_gene: -; CDR3aa: ATSPGAGNYEQY
j_gene: TRBJ2-3; v_gene: TRBV11-1; d_gene: TRBD2; CDR3aa: ASSSLPGLARDADTQY
j_gene: TRBJ1-3; v_gene: TRBV9; d_gene: -; CDR3aa: ASSPLWGPNSGNTIY
j_gene: TRBJ1-3; v_gene: TRBV7-2; d_gene: -; CDR3aa: ASSLEASGNTIY
j_gene: TRBJ2-3; v_gene: TRBV7-6; d_gene: -; CDR3aa: ASSVLEVTSTDTQY
j_gene: TRBJ2-3; v_gene: TRBV30; d_gene: TRBD1; CDR3aa: AWSEGAGPDTQY
j_gene: TRBJ1-2; v_gene: TRBV7-9; d_gene: TRBD1; CDR3aa: ASSLASGTGIGHGYT
j_gene: TRBJ1-5; v_gene: TRBV12-3/TRBV12-4; d_gene: -; CDR3aa: ASSPARLSAPNQPQH
j_gene: TRBJ1-3; v_gene: TRBV29-1; d_gene: -; CDR3aa: SVEDLSHRSGNTIY
j_gene: TRBJ1-1; v_gene: TRBV11-2; d_gene: -; CDR3aa: ASSLPRVGAEAF
j_gene: TRBJ1-1; v_gene: TRBV5-6; d_gene: TRBD1; CDR3aa: ASSWWTGTGTEAF
j_gene: TRBJ2-5; v_gene: TRBV7-2; d_gene: -; CDR3aa: ASSWTRGETQY
j_gene: TRBJ1-4; v_gene: TRBV4-1; d_gene: TRBD1; CDR3aa: ASSPWTGSFEKLF
j_gene: TRBJ2-5; v_gene: TRBV12-5; d_gene: TRBD1; CDR3aa: ASARQGETQY
j_gene: TRBJ2-2; v_gene: TRBV12-3/TRBV12-4; d_gene: TRBD2; CDR3aa: ASSPSGRETGELF
j_gene: TRBJ2-1; v_gene: TRBV27; d_gene: -; CDR3aa: ASTTLGGFGQF
j_gene: TRBJ2-7; v_gene: TRBV27; d_gene: -; CDR3aa: ASSLRGLYEQY
j_gene: TRBJ2-3; v_gene: TRBV5-1; d_gene: -; CDR3aa: ASTPGPLGVNTDTQY
j_gene: TRBJ2-1; v_gene: TRBV5-6; d_gene: TRBD2; CDR3aa: ASSLGGPSGVYNEQF
j_gene: TRBJ2-2; v_gene: TRBV20-1; d_gene: -; CDR3aa: SARGTPRVSGELF
j_gene: TRBJ2-2; v_gene: TRBV7-6; d_gene: TRBD2; CDR3aa: ASSLLAGEYGELF
j_gene: TRBJ2-1; v_gene: TRBV5-1; d_gene: TRBD2; CDR3aa: ASSLAPGTSGNNEQF
j_gene: TRBJ2-1; v_gene: TRBV6-2/TRBV6-3; d_gene: -; CDR3aa: ASSISLFKGEGRRLGEQF
j_gene: TRBJ2-1; v_gene: TRBV18; d_gene: -; CDR3aa: ASSPGFEQF
j_gene: TRBJ2-5; v_gene: TRBV14; d_gene: -; CDR3aa: ASSQVRMGPQY
j_gene: TRBJ1-5; v_gene: TRBV2; d_gene: TRBD1; CDR3aa: ASSGTGRDQPQH
j_gene: TRBJ2-3; v_gene: TRBV15; d_gene: -; CDR3aa: ATSRDPGPDTQY
j_gene: TRBJ1-3; v_gene: TRBV12-3/TRBV12-4; d_gene: TRBD1; CDR3aa: ASRQDRVAGNTIY
j_gene: TRBJ2-1; v_gene: TRBV4-2; d_gene: -; CDR3aa: ASSQEGTVRNEQF
j_gene: TRBJ2-3; v_gene: TRBV24-1; d_gene: -; CDR3aa: ATRGGADTQY
j_gene: TRBJ2-1; v_gene: TRBV5-6; d_gene: -; CDR3aa: ASILGALAGSYNEQF
j_gene: TRBJ2-1; v_gene: TRBV5-6; d_gene: -; CDR3aa: ASSYRALYNEQF
j_gene: TRBJ2-2; v_gene: TRBV11-1; d_gene: TRBD2; CDR3aa: ASSSFRTSGRLRTGELF
j_gene: TRBJ2-5; v_gene: TRBV7-3; d_gene: -; CDR3aa: ASSFAGGAQY
j_gene: TRBJ2-1; v_gene: TRBV11-3; d_gene: -; CDR3aa: ASSFSWKINEQF
j_gene: TRBJ2-2; v_gene: TRBV11-2; d_gene: -; CDR3aa: ASSPRDKTGELF
j_gene: TRBJ2-1; v_gene: TRBV7-3; d_gene: TRBD2; CDR3aa: ASSLTWASGRGEQF
j_gene: TRBJ2-7; v_gene: TRBV20-1; d_gene: TRBD2; CDR3aa: SARDSGGRASSRNEQY
j_gene: TRBJ2-7; v_gene: TRBV6-1; d_gene: TRBD1; CDR3aa: ATEGVGQGSYEQY
j_gene: TRBJ1-4; v_gene: TRBV4-1; d_gene: -; CDR3aa: ASSQEPGPNEKLF
j_gene: TRBJ2-1; v_gene: TRBV12-3/TRBV12-4; d_gene: -; CDR3aa: ASSGSLGPGQF
j_gene: TRBJ2-7; v_gene: TRBV18; d_gene: -; CDR3aa: ASSPPPTGTYEQY
j_gene: TRBJ2-2; v_gene: TRBV14; d_gene: -; CDR3aa: ASSQFRGSNTGELF
j_gene: TRBJ2-5; v_gene: TRBV29-1; d_gene: -; CDR3aa: SAGRYQETQY
j_gene: TRBJ2-1; v_gene: TRBV20-1; d_gene: TRBD2; CDR3aa: SARPGGDFYNEQF
j_gene: TRBJ1-6; v_gene: TRBV9; d_gene: -; CDR3aa: ASSVSGGPLH
j_gene: TRBJ2-7; v_gene: TRBV5-1; d_gene: -; CDR3aa: ASSLDGTSHLSYEQY